This T cell receptor (beta chain) was documented in a study of cytomegalovirus exposure and HLA in healthy donors. This CDR3 region has 19 residues. Trimming removed 4 bases from V and 1 base from J, with 22 bases in between. Germline loops: CDR1 MNHEY, CDR2 SMNVEV (reference sequence). On this clone itself: The antigen is unknown.

Study results and limitations: One later analysis, an examination of the 120 validation repertoires, found that first-cohort TCR clusters tended to co-occur in them. For most TCR sequences rarity was the rule, although some public TCRs occurred in many donors. Listed as cytomegalovirus-associated were 150 to 200 TCR beta chains.

The protocol was immunoSEQ multiplex PCR, while the TCRdb copy is restricted to in-frame clones and leaves out a portion. The sample holds fewer than 200,000 clones, roughly nine tenths seen once. The genes are TRBV27 and TRBJ2-2; the D gene is possibly TRBD1 (6 bases). The clonotype comes from a woman aged 18 to 35 in good health and CMV-seropositive. Input material: PBMCs. The CDR3 nucleotides read TGTGCCAGCAGTTCAGGACCGTACCTGGGGACACAGAACACCGGGGAGCTGTTTTTT. This gives the protein CASSSGPYLGTQNTGELFF.